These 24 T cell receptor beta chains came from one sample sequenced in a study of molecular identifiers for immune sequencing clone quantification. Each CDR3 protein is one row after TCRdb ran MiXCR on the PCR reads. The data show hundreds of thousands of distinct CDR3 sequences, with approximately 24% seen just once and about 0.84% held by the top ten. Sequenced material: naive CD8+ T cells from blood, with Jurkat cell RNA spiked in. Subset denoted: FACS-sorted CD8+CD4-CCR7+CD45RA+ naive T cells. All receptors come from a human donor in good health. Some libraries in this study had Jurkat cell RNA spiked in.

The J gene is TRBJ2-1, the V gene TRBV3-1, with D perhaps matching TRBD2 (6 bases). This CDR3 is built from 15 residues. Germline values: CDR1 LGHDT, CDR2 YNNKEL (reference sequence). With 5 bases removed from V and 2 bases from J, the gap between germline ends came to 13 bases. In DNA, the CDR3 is TGTGCCAGCAGCTCAGGGACTGCTGCCTACAATGAGCAGTTCTTC. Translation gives CASSSGTAAYNEQFF.

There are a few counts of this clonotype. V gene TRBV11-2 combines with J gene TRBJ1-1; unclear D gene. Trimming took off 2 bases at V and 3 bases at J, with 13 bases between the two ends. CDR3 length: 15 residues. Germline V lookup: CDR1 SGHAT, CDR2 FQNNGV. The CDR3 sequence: CASSLKQQRDTEAFF. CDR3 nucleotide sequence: TGTGCCAGCAGCTTAAAACAGCAGAGGGACACTGAAGCTTTCTTT.

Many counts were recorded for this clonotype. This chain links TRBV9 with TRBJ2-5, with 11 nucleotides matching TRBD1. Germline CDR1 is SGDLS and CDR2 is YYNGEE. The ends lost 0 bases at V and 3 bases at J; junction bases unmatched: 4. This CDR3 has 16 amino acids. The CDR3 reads CASSVGTGGSEETQYF. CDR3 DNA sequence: TGTGCCAGCAGCGTAGGGACAGGGGGCTCGGAAGAGACCCAGTACTTC.

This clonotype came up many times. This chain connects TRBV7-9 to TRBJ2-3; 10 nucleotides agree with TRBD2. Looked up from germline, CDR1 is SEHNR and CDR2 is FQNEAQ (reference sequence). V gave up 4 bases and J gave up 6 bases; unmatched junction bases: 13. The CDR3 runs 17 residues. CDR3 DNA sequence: TGTGCCAGCAGCTCAGAGGGTGCTAGCGGGGGCTCGGATACGCAGTATTTT. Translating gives CASSSEGASGGSDTQYF.

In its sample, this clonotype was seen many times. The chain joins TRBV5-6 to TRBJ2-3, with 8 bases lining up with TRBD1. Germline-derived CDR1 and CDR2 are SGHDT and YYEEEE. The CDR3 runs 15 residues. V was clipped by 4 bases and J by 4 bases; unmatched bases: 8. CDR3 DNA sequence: TGTGCCAGCAGCCCAGGACAGGGAATGGCAGATACGCAGTATTTT. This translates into CASSPGQGMADTQYF.

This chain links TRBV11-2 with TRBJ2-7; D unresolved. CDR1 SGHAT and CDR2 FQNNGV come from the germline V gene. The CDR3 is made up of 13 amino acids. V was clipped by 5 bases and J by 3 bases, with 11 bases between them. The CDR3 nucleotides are TGTGCCAGCAGCCCAAGCCCAAACTACGAGCAGTACTTC. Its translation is CASSPSPNYEQYF.

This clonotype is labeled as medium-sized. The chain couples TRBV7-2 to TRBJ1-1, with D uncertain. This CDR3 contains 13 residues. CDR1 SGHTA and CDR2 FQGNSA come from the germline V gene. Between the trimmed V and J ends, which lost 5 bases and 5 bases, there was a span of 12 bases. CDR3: CASSLLGLTEAFF. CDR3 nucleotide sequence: TGTGCCAGCAGCCTTTTGGGGTTGACTGAAGCTTTCTTT.

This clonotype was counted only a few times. The CDR3 sequence is CASGLVAQDGYTF. Written as DNA, the CDR3 is TGTGCTAGTGGTTTGGTAGCACAGGATGGCTACACCTTC. The chain has TRBV12-5 and TRBJ1-2, with a tentative D call TRBD1 (5 bases). CDR1 LGHNT and CDR2 FRNRAP come from the germline V gene. There are 13 residues in the CDR3. V dropped 0 bases and J dropped 6 bases, with 8 bases sitting between them.

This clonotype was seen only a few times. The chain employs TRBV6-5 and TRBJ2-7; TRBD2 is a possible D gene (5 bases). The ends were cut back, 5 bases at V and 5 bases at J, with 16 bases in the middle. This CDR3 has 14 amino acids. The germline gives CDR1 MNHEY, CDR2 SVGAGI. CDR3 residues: CASSLARGSNEQYF. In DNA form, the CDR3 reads TGTGCCAGCAGTCTCGCCCGGGGTAGTAACGAGCAGTACTTC.

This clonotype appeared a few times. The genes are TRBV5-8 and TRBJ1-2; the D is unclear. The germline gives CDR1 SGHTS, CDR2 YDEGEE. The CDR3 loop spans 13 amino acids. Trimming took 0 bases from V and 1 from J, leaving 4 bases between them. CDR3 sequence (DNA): TGTGCCAGCAGCTTGGTCAATAACTATGGCTACACCTTC. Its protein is CASSLVNNYGYTF. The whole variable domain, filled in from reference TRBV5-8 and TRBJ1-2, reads EAGVTQSPTHLIKTRGQQATLRCSPISGHTSVYWYQQALGLGLQFLLWYDEGEERNRGNFPPRFSGRQFPNYSSELNVNALELEDSALYLCASSLVNNYGYTFGSGTRLTVV.

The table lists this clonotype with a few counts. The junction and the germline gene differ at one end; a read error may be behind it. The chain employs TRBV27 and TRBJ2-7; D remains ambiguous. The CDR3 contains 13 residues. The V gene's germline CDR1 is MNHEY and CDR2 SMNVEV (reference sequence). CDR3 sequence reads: CASSPFSDAELSF. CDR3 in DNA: TGTGCCAGCAGTCCATTTTCCGACGCCGAACTCAGCTTC.

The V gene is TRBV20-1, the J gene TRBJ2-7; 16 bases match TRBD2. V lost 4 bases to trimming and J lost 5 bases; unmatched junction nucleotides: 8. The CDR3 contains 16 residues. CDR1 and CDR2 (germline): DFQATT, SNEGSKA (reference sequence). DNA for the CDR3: TGCAGTGCTAAGGGCCCCGGGACTAGCGGGAGGGACGAGCAGTACTTC. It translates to CSAKGPGTSGRDEQYF.

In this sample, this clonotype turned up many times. The DNA of the CDR3 is TGTGCCAGCAGTTTAGGCGGGGGGATCTACGAGCAGTACTTC. This codes for CASSLGGGIYEQYF. This chain links TRBV27 with TRBJ2-7; TRBD2 matches at 8 bases. V was clipped by 2 bases and J by 3 bases; unmatched bases: 3. Germline V gives CDR1 MNHEY, CDR2 SMNVEV (reference sequence). This CDR3 is 14 amino acids long.

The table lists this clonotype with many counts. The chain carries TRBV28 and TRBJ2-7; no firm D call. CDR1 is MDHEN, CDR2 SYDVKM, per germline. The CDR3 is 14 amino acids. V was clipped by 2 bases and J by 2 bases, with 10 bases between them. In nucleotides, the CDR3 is TGTGCCAGCAGTTTAACGTTCACCGCCTACGAGCAGTACTTC. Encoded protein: CASSLTFTAYEQYF.

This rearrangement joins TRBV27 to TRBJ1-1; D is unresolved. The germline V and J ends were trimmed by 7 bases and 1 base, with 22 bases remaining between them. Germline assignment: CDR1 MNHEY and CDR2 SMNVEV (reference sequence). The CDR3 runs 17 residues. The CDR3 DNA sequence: TGTGCCAGCACCCCCCTCGCCGGCAGAGCCCAGAACACTGAAGCTTTCTTT. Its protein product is CASTPLAGRAQNTEAFF.

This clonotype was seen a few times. The CDR3 spells CASSYPMGQGYEQYF. CDR3 nucleotides: TGTGCCAGCAGTTACCCAATGGGACAGGGCTACGAGCAGTACTTC. J is TRBJ2-7 and V is TRBV6-5; 9 bases map to TRBD1. This CDR3 has 15 amino acids. CDR1 is MNHEY and CDR2 is SVGAGI in the germline V gene. Trimming removed 2 bases from V and 3 bases from J; junction bases left unmatched: 5.

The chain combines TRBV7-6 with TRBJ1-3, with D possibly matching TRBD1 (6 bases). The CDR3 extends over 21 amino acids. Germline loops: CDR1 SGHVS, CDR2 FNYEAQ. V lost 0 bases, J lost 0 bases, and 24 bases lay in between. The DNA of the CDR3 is TGTGCCAGCAGCTTAGCATCGGTAACTTACTCAGGGGATAACTCTGGAAACACCATATATTTT. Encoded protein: CASSLASVTYSGDNSGNTIYF.

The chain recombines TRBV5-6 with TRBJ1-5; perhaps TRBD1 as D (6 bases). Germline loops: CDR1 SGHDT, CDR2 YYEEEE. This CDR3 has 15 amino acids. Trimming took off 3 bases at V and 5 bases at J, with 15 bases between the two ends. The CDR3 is CASSWGARTDQPQHF. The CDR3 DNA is TGTGCCAGCAGCTGGGGGGCTAGGACGGATCAGCCCCAGCATTTT.

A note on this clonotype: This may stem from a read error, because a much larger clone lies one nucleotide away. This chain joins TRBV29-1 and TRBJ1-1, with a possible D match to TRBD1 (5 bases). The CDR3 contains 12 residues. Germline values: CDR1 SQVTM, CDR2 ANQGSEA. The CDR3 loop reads CSVGVWNAEAFF. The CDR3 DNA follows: TGCAGCGTAGGGGTATGGAACGCTGAAGCTTTCTTT.

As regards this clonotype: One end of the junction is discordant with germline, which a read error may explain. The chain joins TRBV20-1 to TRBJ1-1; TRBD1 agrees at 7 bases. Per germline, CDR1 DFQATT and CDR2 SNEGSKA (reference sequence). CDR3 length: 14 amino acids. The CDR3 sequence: CGARQGGENTEAFF. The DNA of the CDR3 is TGCGGTGCCCGACAGGGTGGGGAGAACACTGAAGCTTTCTTT.

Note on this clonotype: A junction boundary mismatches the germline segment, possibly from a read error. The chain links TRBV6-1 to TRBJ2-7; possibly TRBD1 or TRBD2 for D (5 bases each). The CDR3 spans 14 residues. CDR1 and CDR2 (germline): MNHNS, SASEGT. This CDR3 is CARSVGTTNYEQYF. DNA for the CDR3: TGTGCCCGCAGTGTTGGGACCACCAACTACGAGCAGTACTTC.

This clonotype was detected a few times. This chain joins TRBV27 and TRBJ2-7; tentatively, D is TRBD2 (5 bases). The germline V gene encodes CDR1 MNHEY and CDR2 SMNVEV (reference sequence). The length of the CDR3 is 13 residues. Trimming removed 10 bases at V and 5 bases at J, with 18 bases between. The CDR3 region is CATSGTSDNEQYF. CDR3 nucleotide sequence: TGTGCCACCTCGGGAACAAGTGATAACGAGCAGTACTTC.

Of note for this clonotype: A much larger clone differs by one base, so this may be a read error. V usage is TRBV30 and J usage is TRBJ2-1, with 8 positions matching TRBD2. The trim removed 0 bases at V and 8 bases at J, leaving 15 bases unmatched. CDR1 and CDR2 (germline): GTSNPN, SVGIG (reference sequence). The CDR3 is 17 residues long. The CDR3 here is CAWSVRPGPSGSYEQFF. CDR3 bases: TGTGCCTGGAGTGTACGGCCCGGGCCTAGCGGGTCATATGAGCAGTTCTTC.

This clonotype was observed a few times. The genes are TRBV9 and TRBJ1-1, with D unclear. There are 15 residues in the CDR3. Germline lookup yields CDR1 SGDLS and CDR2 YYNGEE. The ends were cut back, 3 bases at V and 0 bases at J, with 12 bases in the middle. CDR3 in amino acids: CASSEFQIMNTEAFF. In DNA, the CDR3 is TGTGCCAGCAGCGAATTTCAGATCATGAACACTGAAGCTTTCTTT.